A selection of T cell receptor beta chains follows, all from one sample in a study of T-cell reconstitution after alpha-beta-depleted transplantation in children. TCRdb reanalysed the PCR reads using MiXCR and keeps one entry per CDR3 protein. The table records roughly 300,000 distinct CDR3 sequences, roughly 12% of them present only once. The sequencing here drew on peripheral blood, taken 180 days after TCRalphabeta/CD19-depleted stem cell transplant. These receptors all stem from a male patient aged 2-9 years who had a stem cell transplant for chronic granulomatous disease, so the T cells may come from the graft donor. CDR3s include the opening cysteine and the closing phenylalanine or tryptophan. A D gene is named only where the DNA matches it firmly. Rows may omit the clone size; those that give it use once, few, many or a size class.

V	J	size	D	length	DNA	CDR3
TRBV20-1	TRBJ1-5	many	-	13	TGCAGTGCAGCCCCGGGACTCAATCAGCCCCAGCATTTT	CSAAPGLNQPQHF
TRBV7-2	TRBJ2-3	many	-	13	TGTGCCAGCAACGACGGGAGTACAGATACGCAGTATTTT	CASNDGSTDTQYF
TRBV7-3	TRBJ2-5	many	-	16	TGTGCCAGCAGCTTAGGGACACGTCCTCTTGGTGAGACCCAGTACTTC	CASSLGTRPLGETQYF
TRBV6-1	TRBJ1-5	-	-	17	TGTGCCAGCAGTGATAGGGGGGGACCGGGCAGCAATCAGCCCCAGCATTTT	CASSDRGGPGSNQPQHF
TRBV6-2/TRBV6-3	TRBJ1-5	-	-	15	TGTGCCAGCAGCCTCGAAGGGTCGCGGGCCGGGCCCCAGCATTTT	CASSLEGSRAGPQHF
TRBV6-1	TRBJ2-7	-	-	15	TGTGCCAGCATGAATCTGGGAGAGGTCTCCTACGAGCAGTACTTC	CASMNLGEVSYEQYF
TRBV29-1	TRBJ1-2	many	-	12	TGCAGCGTTGGACTCAGGACCTATGGCTACACCTTC	CSVGLRTYGYTF
TRBV29-1	TRBJ2-1	many	-	14	TGCAGCGTTGTATCCGGGCCCGCTTACAATGAGCAGTTCTTC	CSVVSGPAYNEQFF
TRBV28	TRBJ2-3	many	-	13	TGTGCCACCCTTCTTAGGACTCTCAATACGCAGTATTTT	CATLLRTLNTQYF
TRBV12-3/TRBV12-4	TRBJ2-7	many	TRBD2	15	TGTGCCAGCAGTCCGAGGGGTAGCGGGAGGTACGAGCAGTACTTC	CASSPRGSGRYEQYF
TRBV9	TRBJ2-1	many	-	14	TGTGCCAGCAACATAGCGGACTCCTACAATGAGCAGTTCTTC	CASNIADSYNEQFF
TRBV20-1	TRBJ1-1	many	TRBD1	14	TGCAGTGCTAGTGTTCGACAGGGTAGGACTGAAGCTTTCTTT	CSASVRQGRTEAFF
TRBV4-1	TRBJ2-2	many	TRBD1	15	TGCGCCAGCAGCCAAGGGGACAGGGTGACCGGGGAGCTGTTTTTT	CASSQGDRVTGELFF